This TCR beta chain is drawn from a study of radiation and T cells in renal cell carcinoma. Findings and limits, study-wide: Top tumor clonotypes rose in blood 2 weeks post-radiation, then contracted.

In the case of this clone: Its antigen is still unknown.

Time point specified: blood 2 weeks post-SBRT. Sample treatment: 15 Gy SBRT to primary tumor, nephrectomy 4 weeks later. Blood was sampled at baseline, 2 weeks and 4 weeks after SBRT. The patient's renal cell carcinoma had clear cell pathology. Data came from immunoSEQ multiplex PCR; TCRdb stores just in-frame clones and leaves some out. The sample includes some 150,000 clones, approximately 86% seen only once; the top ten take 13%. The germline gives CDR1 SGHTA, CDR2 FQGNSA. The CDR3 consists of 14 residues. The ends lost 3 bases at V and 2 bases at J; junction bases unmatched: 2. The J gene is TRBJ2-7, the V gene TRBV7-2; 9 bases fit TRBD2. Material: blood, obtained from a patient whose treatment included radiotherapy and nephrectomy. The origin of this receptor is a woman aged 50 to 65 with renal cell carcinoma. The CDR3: CASSFPSGAYEQYF. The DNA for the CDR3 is TGTGCCAGCAGCTTTCCTAGCGGGGCCTACGAGCAGTACTTC.